Shown below are 17 T cell receptor beta chains from a single sample sequenced in a study of tumor-infiltrating lymphocytes in primary liver carcinoma. DNA and RNA were both co-extracted from around 20-30 mg of bulk tissue that had not been sorted. Starting from 500 ng of total RNA, TCR beta cDNA was produced with a primer in the constant region. Three nested multiplex PCR rounds, a slightly modified ARM-PCR, produced the libraries for TCR beta. The first two PCR rounds used TRBV1-TRBV30 forward primers with a C-beta reverse primer, about 10 cycles each. Each CDR3 protein is one row after TCRdb ran MiXCR on the multiplex PCR reads. Among roughly 32,000 distinct CDR3 sequences listed, roughly four fifths were seen once. The sequenced material came from liver tumor tissue from sampling region 5. The subset here: tumor region T5, tumor centre. The receptors come from a man aged 35-49 years with primary liver carcinoma and hepatitis B virus infection.

Points on this clonotype: Its ends do not fully match the called genes, so a read error is possible. J is TRBJ2-7 and V is TRBV4-1, with D possibly matching TRBD2 (5 bases). CDR1 and CDR2 from the germline V gene are MGHRA and YSYEKL. The CDR3 is made up of 13 amino acids. CDR3 region: CASSLVGVGEQNF. DNA for the CDR3: TGTGCCAGCAGCCTAGTGGGAGTAGGCGAGCAGAACTTC.

Details on this clonotype: Relative to the germline gene, one junction end is altered; a read error may explain this. The chain joins TRBV12-3 or TRBV12-4 to TRBJ2-7; 7 bases are shared with TRBD1. The CDR3 loop spans 15 amino acids. The DNA for the CDR3 is TGTCCCAGCAATTTACTAGGGGGCCGAGGTAGAGAGCAGTACTTC. This translates into CPSNLLGGRGREQYF.

Concerning this clonotype: Its ends do not fully match the called genes, so a read error is possible. This chain uses TRBV11-2 with TRBJ2-6; 14 bases agree with TRBD2. Per the germline V gene, CDR1 is SGHAT and CDR2 is FQNNGV. CDR3 length equals 17 residues. CDR3 nucleotide sequence: TGTGCCAGCACCCGACTAGCGGGAGGGCCTGGGATCAACTTCCTGACTTTC. Protein product: CASTRLAGGPGINFLTF.

This clonotype was detected ten times or more. The V gene is TRBV11-3, the J gene TRBJ2-1; TRBD2 matches 9 bases. CDR1 and CDR2 from the germline V gene are SGHNT and YENEEA. This CDR3 is 19 amino acids long. The trim removed 0 bases at V and 3 bases at J, leaving 12 bases unmatched. CDR3 amino acids: CASSLDLYAGGLVYNEQFF. In nucleotides, the CDR3 is TGTGCCAGCAGCTTAGATCTCTATGCGGGAGGGCTGGTCTACAATGAGCAGTTCTTC.

Remarks on this clonotype: The junction does not match germline at one end; this may be a read error. V gene TRBV6-5 combines with J gene TRBJ2-7, with 9 nucleotides matching TRBD2. This CDR3 region has 14 residues. Germline values: CDR1 MNHEY, CDR2 SVGAGI. CDR3 residues: CVSSHSSGNSKQYF. The CDR3 coding sequence is TGTGTCAGCAGTCACTCTAGCGGGAATAGCAAGCAGTACTTC.

Regarding this clonotype: Being one base from a much bigger clone, this may be a read error. The chain employs TRBV5-1 and TRBJ2-1; D is unresolved. V lost 4 bases, J lost 7 bases, and 12 bases lay in between. The CDR3 runs to 13 residues. CDR1 and CDR2 from the germline V gene are SGHRS and YFSETQ. DNA for the CDR3: TGCGCCAGCAGCAATTTACAAAGGAATGAGCAGTTCTTC. Translation gives CASSNLQRNEQFF.

Comment on this clonotype: Germline is not matched at one junction end, which may reflect a read error. CDR3 residues: CASRASGRRDKQFF. The CDR3 region has the DNA TGTGCTAGCAGGGCCAGCGGCCGGCGGGATAAGCAGTTCTTT. The rearrangement joins TRBV6-2 or TRBV6-3 to TRBJ2-1, with TRBD2 as a possible D gene (6 bases). Germline assignment: CDR1 MNHEY and CDR2 SVGEGT. The CDR3 is made up of 14 amino acids.

As for this clonotype: The CDR3 end shows no conserved phenylalanine or tryptophan, and so a read error is likely. This chain uses TRBV11-2 with TRBJ2-1; 8 bases map to TRBD2. The ends lost 0 bases at V and 11 bases at J; junction bases unmatched: 12. The CDR3 runs to 16 residues. CDR1 and CDR2 (germline): SGHAT, FQNNGV. CDR3 loop: CASSLELLAGMNKQFV. In DNA form, the CDR3 reads TGTGCCAGCAGCTTAGAGCTCTTAGCGGGAATGAATAAGCAGTTCGTC.

By sample fraction, this clonotype is medium-sized. The chain employs TRBV5-4 and TRBJ2-2; D is possibly TRBD2 (6 bases). CDR1 and CDR2 (germline): SGHNT, YYREEE (reference sequence). V lost 4 bases to trimming and J lost 1 base, with 14 bases between them. The CDR3 has 16 amino acids. The CDR3 nucleotides are TGTGCCAGCAGCCCGGATGGCGGGGTGAACACCGGGGAGCTGTTTTTT. As protein: CASSPDGGVNTGELFF. Complete variable domain (other parts from reference TRBV5-4 and TRBJ2-2): ETGVTQSPTHLIKTRGQQVTLRCSSQSGHNTVSWYQQALGQGPQFIFQYYREEENGRGNFPPRFSGLQFPNYSSELNVNALELDDSALYLCASSPDGGVNTGELFFGEGSRLTVL.

About this clonotype: One end of the junction does not line up with germline, which may come from a read error. V usage is TRBV11-2 and J usage is TRBJ2-1; tentatively, D is TRBD2 (6 bases). Germline CDR1 reads SGHAT; CDR2 reads FQNNGV. The CDR3 covers 13 residues. The CDR3 bases are TGTGCCAGCGGCTTAGATTGGCTAGCGATGGGGTTCTTC. Its protein product is CASGLDWLAMGFF.

The J gene is TRBJ2-1, the V gene TRBV4-1; TRBD2 might be the D (5 bases). The CDR3 has 15 amino acids. Germline CDR1 reads MGHRA; CDR2 reads YSYEKL. CDR3 bases: TGCACCAACAGCCAAAGTAGCGCATGGAACAATGAGCAGTTCTTC. Translated: CTNSQSSAWNNEQFF.

Comments on this clonotype: A read error may account for a junction end that differs from germline. The chain employs TRBV28 and TRBJ2-2; 8 positions match TRBD2. The CDR3 consists of 18 residues. In germline, CDR1 is MDHEN, CDR2 SYDVKM. The CDR3 DNA reads as TGTGCCAGCAATACCGGGACTAGAGGGAAAGTTTTCGGCGGGGGGCTGTTTTTT. It yields the protein CASNTGTRGKVFGGGLFF.

Concerning this clonotype itself: The junction departs from the called germline gene at one end, perhaps through a read error. This chain connects TRBV11-2 to TRBJ2-7, with D maybe TRBD2 (6 bases). Germline V CDR1 and CDR2: SGHAT, FQNNGV. The CDR3 sequence is 15 residues long. The CDR3 DNA reads TGTGCCAGCAGCTTAGGCGGAGGGTATTCCTACGAGCAGCGTTTC. Amino acids: CASSLGGGYSYEQRF.

A note on this clonotype: The germline gene is not matched at one end of the junction; a read error may be the cause. The chain joins TRBV4-1 to TRBJ2-7, with 10 bases fitting TRBD2. The CDR3 runs 13 residues. CDR1 is MGHRA, CDR2 YSYEKL, per germline. The CDR3 bases are TGCGCCAGCAACCTAGCGGGAGTAGGCGAGCAGTATTTC. Translation gives CASNLAGVGEQYF.

In the case of this clonotype: Germline is not matched at one junction end, which may reflect a read error. J is TRBJ2-5 and V is TRBV5-4; 8 bases agree with TRBD2. The CDR3 runs to 14 residues. In germline, CDR1 is SGHNT, CDR2 YYREEE (reference sequence). CDR3 residues: CVSSGQLAVGTQHF. The DNA for the CDR3 is TGTGTCAGCAGCGGGCAACTAGCGGTAGGGACCCAGCACTTC.

Points on this clonotype: The germline gene is not matched at one end of the junction; a read error may be the cause. The V gene is TRBV29-1, the J gene TRBJ1-1, with a tentative D call TRBD1 (5 bases). There are 13 residues in the CDR3. CDR1 is SQVTM, CDR2 ANQGSEA, per germline. This CDR3 is CNVGGGMSTEAFF. CDR3 DNA: TGCAACGTTGGGGGGGGAATGAGTACTGAAGCTTTCTTT.

Turning to this clonotype: Here the CDR3 omits its conserved ending phenylalanine or tryptophan, so a read error is the likely source. The V call is TRBV5-4, the J call TRBJ2-7; TRBD2 aligns across 7 bases. This CDR3 has 15 residues. Looked up from germline, CDR1 is SGHNT and CDR2 is YYREEE (reference sequence). CDR3 region: CASSLDRGSLYEQYI. As DNA, the CDR3 is TGTGCCAGCAGTTTGGATCGCGGGAGTCTCTACGAGCAGTACATC.